This T cell receptor (beta chain) appears in the sequencing data of a study of blood T cells in healthy people across ages. This CDR3 is 15 amino acids long. With 3 bases clipped from V and 8 bases from J, the junction kept 3 bases outside the gene matches. CDR1 is SEHNR and CDR2 is FQNEAQ in the germline V gene (reference sequence). Using a J-beta primer mix together with a sample-barcoded 5' primer, a second PCR was run for about 6 to 12 cycles. TCRdb re-called the 5' RACE reads through MiXCR, storing one row per CDR3 protein. The sample consists of 1.5 million to 1.9 million distinct CDR3 sequences, approximately 39% of them appearing once.

Sample: blood. This rearrangement joins TRBV7-9 to TRBJ2-1; 14 nucleotides agree with TRBD2. This TCR was sampled from a woman younger than 30 in good health. CDR3 bases: TGTGCCAGCAGCTTTGGGACTAGCGGGAGCCATGAGCAGTTCTTC. Protein sequence: CASSFGTSGSHEQFF.